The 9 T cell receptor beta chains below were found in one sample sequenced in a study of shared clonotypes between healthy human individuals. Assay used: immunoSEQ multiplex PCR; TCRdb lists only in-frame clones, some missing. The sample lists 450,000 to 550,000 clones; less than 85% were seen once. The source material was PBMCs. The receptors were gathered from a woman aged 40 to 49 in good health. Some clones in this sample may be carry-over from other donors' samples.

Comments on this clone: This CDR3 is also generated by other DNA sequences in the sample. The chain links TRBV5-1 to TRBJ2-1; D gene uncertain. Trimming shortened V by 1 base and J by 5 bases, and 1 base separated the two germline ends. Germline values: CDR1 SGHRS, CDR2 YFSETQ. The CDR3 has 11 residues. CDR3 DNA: TGCGCCAGCAGCTTGAACAATGAGCAGTTCTTC. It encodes CASSLNNEQFF.

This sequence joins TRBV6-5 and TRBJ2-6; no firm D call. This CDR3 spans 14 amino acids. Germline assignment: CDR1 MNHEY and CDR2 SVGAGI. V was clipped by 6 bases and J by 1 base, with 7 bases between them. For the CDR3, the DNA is TGTGCCAGCAGACTTGAATCTGGGGCCAACGTCCTGACTTTC. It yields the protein CASRLESGANVLTF.

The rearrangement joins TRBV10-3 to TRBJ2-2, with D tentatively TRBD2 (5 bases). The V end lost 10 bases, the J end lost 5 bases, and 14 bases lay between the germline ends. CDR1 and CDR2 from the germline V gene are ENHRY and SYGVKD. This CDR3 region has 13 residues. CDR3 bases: TGTGCCAGCCGCGGTGCGGGTACCGGGGAGCTGTTTTTT. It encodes CASRGAGTGELFF.

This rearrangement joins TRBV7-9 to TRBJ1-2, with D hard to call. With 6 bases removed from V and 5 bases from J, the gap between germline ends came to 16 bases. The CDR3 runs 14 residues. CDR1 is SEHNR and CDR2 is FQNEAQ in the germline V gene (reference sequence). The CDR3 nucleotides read TGTGCCAGCAGAAATCCGGGCCCATCATATGGCTACACCTTC. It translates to CASRNPGPSYGYTF.

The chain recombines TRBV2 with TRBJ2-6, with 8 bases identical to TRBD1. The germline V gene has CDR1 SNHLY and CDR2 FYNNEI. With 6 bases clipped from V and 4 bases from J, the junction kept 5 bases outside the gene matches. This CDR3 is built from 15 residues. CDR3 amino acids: CASSLTGVGANVLTF. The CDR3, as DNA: TGTGCCAGCAGCCTGACAGGGGTCGGGGCCAACGTCCTGACTTTC.

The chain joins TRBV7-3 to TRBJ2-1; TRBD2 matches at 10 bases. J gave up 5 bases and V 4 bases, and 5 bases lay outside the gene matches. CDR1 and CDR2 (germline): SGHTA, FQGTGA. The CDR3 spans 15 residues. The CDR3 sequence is CASSSSGSYNNEQFF. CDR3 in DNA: TGTGCCAGCAGCTCTAGCGGGAGCTACAACAATGAGCAGTTCTTC.

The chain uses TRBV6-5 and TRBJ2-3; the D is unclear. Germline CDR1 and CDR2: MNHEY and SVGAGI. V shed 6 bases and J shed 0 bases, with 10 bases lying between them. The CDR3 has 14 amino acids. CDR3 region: CASRLAASTDTQYF. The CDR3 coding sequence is TGTGCCAGCAGATTAGCAGCTAGCACAGATACGCAGTATTTT.

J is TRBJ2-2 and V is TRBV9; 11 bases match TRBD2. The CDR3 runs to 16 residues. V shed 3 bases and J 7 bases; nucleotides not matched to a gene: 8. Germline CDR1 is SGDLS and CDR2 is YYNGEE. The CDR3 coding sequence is TGTGCCAGCAGCGAACGACTAGCGGGATCCCTCGGGGAGCTGTTTTTT. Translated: CASSERLAGSLGELFF.

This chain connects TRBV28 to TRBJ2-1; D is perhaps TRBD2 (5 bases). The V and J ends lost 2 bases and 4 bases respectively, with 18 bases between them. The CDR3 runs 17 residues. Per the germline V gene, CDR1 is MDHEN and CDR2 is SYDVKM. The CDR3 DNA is TGTGCCAGCAGTTTAACGGGGTCTAAAACCCCGTACAATGAGCAGTTCTTC. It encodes CASSLTGSKTPYNEQFF.